The present TCR beta chain was sequenced within a study of blood T cell repertoires in COVID-19. Study as a whole: Some COVID-19 samples were acute and others convalescent; all came from the United States, Italy and Spain. PBMCs, B-cell-depleted T cells, or T cells provided the cDNA or gDNA that made up the material.

In the study's own analysis: How many nucleated cells were present was estimated from reference gene primer amplification. Only in-frame clones appear in the TCRdb table, and some are missing; sequencing was by immunoSEQ multiplex PCR. D and trimming come from the DNA, and the V and J calls and clone size come from that table. The data hold about 270,000 clones, with around four fifths observed a single time. This CDR3 has 14 amino acids. Germline lookup yields CDR1 LGHDT and CDR2 YNNKEL (reference sequence). Between the trimmed V and J ends, which lost 0 bases and 3 bases, there was a span of 8 bases. This clone was seen a single time. The same CDR3 can be traced to other DNA sequences in this sample.

The rearrangement joins TRBV3-1 (or the pseudogene TRBV3-2) to TRBJ1-2, with a possible D match to TRBD1 (5 bases). Input material: peripheral blood. The clonotype was recovered from a man older than 75 with acute or convalescent COVID-19. This CDR3 is CASSQDRGDYGYTF. DNA of the CDR3: TGTGCCAGCAGCCAAGATAGGGGCGACTATGGCTACACCTTC.